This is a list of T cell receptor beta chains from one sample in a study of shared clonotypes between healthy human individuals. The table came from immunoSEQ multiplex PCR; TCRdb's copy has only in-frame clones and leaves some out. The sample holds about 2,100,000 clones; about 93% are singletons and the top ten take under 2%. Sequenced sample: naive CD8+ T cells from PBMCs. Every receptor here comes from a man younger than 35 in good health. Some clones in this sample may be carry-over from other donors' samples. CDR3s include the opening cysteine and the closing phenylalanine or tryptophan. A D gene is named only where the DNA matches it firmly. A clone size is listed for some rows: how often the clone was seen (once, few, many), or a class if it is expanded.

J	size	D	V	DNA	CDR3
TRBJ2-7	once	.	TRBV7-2	TGTGCCAGCAGCTTATATTTCGGGGAGACCTACGAGCAGTACTTC	CASSLYFGETYEQYF
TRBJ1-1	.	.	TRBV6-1	TGTGCCAGCAGCCAGAGGTTGAACACTGAAGCTTTCTTT	CASSQRLNTEAFF
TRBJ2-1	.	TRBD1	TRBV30	TGTGCCTGGGGGGGACAGGGCCCGCCCGACGACAATGAGCAGTTCTTC	CAWGGQGPPDDNEQFF
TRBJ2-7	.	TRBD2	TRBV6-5	TGTGCCAGCAGTTATGCGGGGGGGGGCGGCGAGCAGTACTTC	CASSYAGGGGEQYF
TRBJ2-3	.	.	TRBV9	TGTGCCAGCAGCGTAGTCGGCCAGCCAGATACGCAGTATTTT	CASSVVGQPDTQYF
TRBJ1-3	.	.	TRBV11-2	TGTGCCAGCAGCTCTGACAGAGGCACCATATATTTT	CASSSDRGTIYF
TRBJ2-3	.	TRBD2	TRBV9	TGTGCCAGCAGCGTTGGCGGAAGCGGGAGGGAAGGGGATACGCAGTATTTT	CASSVGGSGREGDTQYF
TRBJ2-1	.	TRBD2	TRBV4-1	TGCGCCAGCAGCCAAGGTAGCGGGAGCTCCTACAATGAGCAGTTCTTC	CASSQGSGSSYNEQFF
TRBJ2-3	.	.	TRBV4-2	TGTGCCAGCAGCCTCACCCGGGTCCAGGGGGATACGCAGTATTTT	CASSLTRVQGDTQYF
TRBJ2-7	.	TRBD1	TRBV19	TGTGCCACCAAGTGGACAGGAAGTTACGAGCAGTACTTC	CATKWTGSYEQYF
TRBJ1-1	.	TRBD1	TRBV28	TGTGCCAGCAGGCAGACAGGGATCGATCGGTGGGGTGAAGCTTTCTTT	CASRQTGIDRWGEAFF
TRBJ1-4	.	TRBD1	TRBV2	TGTGCCAGCAGCGACAGGGCCCCTAATGAAAAACTGTTTTTT	CASSDRAPNEKLFF
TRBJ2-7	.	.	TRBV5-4	TGTGCCAGCAGCTTGCCAGGGGCCTACGAGCAGTACTTC	CASSLPGAYEQYF
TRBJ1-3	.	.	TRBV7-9	TGTGCCAGCAGCTTAGGTGTCAACTCTGGAAACACCATATATTTT	CASSLGVNSGNTIYF
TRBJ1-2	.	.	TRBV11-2	TGTGCCAGCAGCTTAACCAGGAGCTATGGCTACACCTTC	CASSLTRSYGYTF
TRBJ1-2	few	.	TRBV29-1	TGCAGCGTTGAAGAGCGCCCGGGCTACACCTTC	CSVEERPGYTF
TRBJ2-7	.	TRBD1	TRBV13	TGTGCCAGCAGTAACAGGGGCCCCTCCTCCTACGAGCAGTACTTC	CASSNRGPSSYEQYF
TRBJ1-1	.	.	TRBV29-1	TGCAGCGTTGATCTGGGGGCGCGGGGTACTGAAGCTTTCTTT	CSVDLGARGTEAFF
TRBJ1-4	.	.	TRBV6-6	TGTGCCAGCAGTGGCGTTGATGAAAAACTGTTTTTT	CASSGVDEKLFF
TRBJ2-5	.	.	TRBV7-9	TGTGCCAGCAGCCGAGACAGTGGAGAGACCCAGTACTTC	CASSRDSGETQYF
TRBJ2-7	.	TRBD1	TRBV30	TGTGCCTGGAGGGCAGGGGGTTCCTACGAGCAGTACTTC	CAWRAGGSYEQYF
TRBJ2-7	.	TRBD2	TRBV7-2	TGTGCCAGCAGCTTTACTAGCGGGAGCTCCTACGAGCAGTACTTC	CASSFTSGSSYEQYF
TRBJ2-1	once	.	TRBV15	TGTGCCACCAGCACGGACTGGCGCTCCTACAATGAGCAGTTCTTC	CATSTDWRSYNEQFF
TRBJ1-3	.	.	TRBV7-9	TGTGCCAGCAGCTTAGGGGGAGTGAGTGGAAACACCATATATTTT	CASSLGGVSGNTIYF
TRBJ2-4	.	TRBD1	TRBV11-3	TGTGCCAGCAGCCTAGGACAGGGGACTAAAAACATTCAGTACTTC	CASSLGQGTKNIQYF
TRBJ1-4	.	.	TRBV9	TGTGCCAGCAGCGCCTCCGTGGGGGGTTTCACTAATGAAAAACTGTTTTTT	CASSASVGGFTNEKLFF
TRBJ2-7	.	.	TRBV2	TGTGCCAGCAGTGAAAGCGGCAGTTCCTACGAGCAGTACTTC	CASSESGSSYEQYF
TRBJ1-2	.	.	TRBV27	TGTGCCAGCAGCACCGGGGGTCTAGGCTACACCTTC	CASSTGGLGYTF
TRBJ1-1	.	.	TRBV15	TGTGCCACCAGCACCCCAGGTGAGGGACTGAACACTGAAGCTTTCTTT	CATSTPGEGLNTEAFF
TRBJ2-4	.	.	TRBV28	TGTGCCAGCAATAACCCTCGAAGAGCCCTAGCCAAAAACATTCAGTACTTC	CASNNPRRALAKNIQYF
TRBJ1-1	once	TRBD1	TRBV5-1	TGCGCCAGCAGCTTTAGGGGGCTTGATGAAGCTTTCTTT	CASSFRGLDEAFF